This T cell receptor beta chain is drawn from a study of technical replicates of blood from four donors. Profiling relied on immunoSEQ multiplex PCR, and the TCRdb table lists in-frame clones only, not all of them. The table has tens of thousands of clones, approximately 94% seen once. After removal of 3 bases from V and 0 bases from J, the junction contained 5 bases not matched to a gene. The germline V gene has CDR1 MRHNA and CDR2 SNTAGT. This CDR3 comprises 15 residues. The TCR sequence derives from a human donor in good health. Material: T cells isolated from PBMCs. This chain joins TRBV6-4 and TRBJ2-7; the match to TRBD2 covers 7 bases. In nucleotides, the CDR3 is TGTGCCAGCAGTGAATTAGCGGGTGGCTCCTACGAGCAGTACTTC. It is translated as CASSELAGGSYEQYF.